The rows below give T cell receptor beta chains drawn from one sample of a study of T cell responses to AZD1222 COVID-19 vaccine. Only in-frame clones appear in the TCRdb table, and some are missing; sequencing was by immunoSEQ multiplex PCR. The sample consists of more than 95,000 clones, around 89% of them appearing once. The sample consisted of peripheral blood, taken on day 0 of AZD1222 vaccination. These receptors were taken from an adult in good health. Each CDR3 is given with its conserved first and last residue. The D gene is left open where the match is weak. Only part of the rows carry a size: once, few, many, or a class if the clone is expanded.

j_call | d_call | clone_size | v_call | cdr3_nt | cdr3_aa
TRBJ2-1 | TRBD1 | . | TRBV19 | TGTGCCAGTAGTATAGGGAGCAGGGGGATCGGGAATGAGCAGTTCTTC | CASSIGSRGIGNEQFF
TRBJ2-1 | . | . | TRBV27 | TGTGCCACAGCCAACAGTATTGAGCAGTTCTTC | CATANSIEQFF
TRBJ2-3 | . | . | TRBV7-3 | TGTGCCAGCAGCTTAATCGGGACCCGCACAGATACGCAGTATTTT | CASSLIGTRTDTQYF
TRBJ2-5 | . | . | TRBV24-1 | TGTGCCACCAGTGACCCGGCCGGCAGGGGACAGACCCAGTACTTC | CATSDPAGRGQTQYF
TRBJ1-5 | . | . | TRBV27 | TGTGCCAGCAGTTTACAAACAGGTGTCCAGCCCCAGCATTTT | CASSLQTGVQPQHF
TRBJ1-5 | . | . | TRBV19 | TGTGCCAGTAGTATTTATGGGCAGGCTGGGCAGCCCCAGCATTTT | CASSIYGQAGQPQHF
TRBJ2-7 | TRBD1 | . | TRBV28 | TGTGCCAGCAGTTTATCCAGACTCGACAGGGGGTATTTCTACGAGCAGTACTTC | CASSLSRLDRGYFYEQYF
TRBJ1-2 | . | medium-sized | TRBV19 | TGTGCCAGTAGAGGCTCCCCCCGTCCCGCTGGCTACACCTTC | CASRGSPRPAGYTF
TRBJ2-1 | TRBD2 | . | TRBV7-3 | TGTGCCAGCAGCGAGGGACTAGCGGTCTACAATGAGCAGTTCTTC | CASSEGLAVYNEQFF
TRBJ1-6 | TRBD1 | . | TRBV29-1 | TGCAGCGCAGGACAGGGGAAGGATTCACCCCTCCACTTT | CSAGQGKDSPLHF
TRBJ1-2 | . | . | TRBV7-8 | TGTGCCAGCAGCTTAGCGCGCAGCTACACCTTC | CASSLARSYTF
TRBJ2-7 | . | . | TRBV27 | TGTGCCAGCGGACGAACAGACAGTAAAGCCTACGAGCAGTACTTC | CASGRTDSKAYEQYF
TRBJ1-1 | . | once | TRBV28 | TGTGCCAGCAGTTTTATATTGGACAGAGGGGACCTTTTT | CASSFILDRGDLF
TRBJ2-1 | . | . | TRBV10-3 | TGTGCCATCAGTGAGTCGAGCTCCTACAATGAGCAGTTCTTC | CAISESSSYNEQFF
TRBJ2-1 | TRBD1 | . | TRBV27 | TGTGCCAGCAGTTTAAGTCAGGGGGATATGGAGCAGTTCTTC | CASSLSQGDMEQFF
TRBJ1-5 | . | . | TRBV5-1 | TGCGCCAGCAGCTATGCGGGGAATCAGCCCCAGCATTTT | CASSYAGNQPQHF
TRBJ1-6 | . | once | TRBV7-2 | TGTGCCAGCAGCTTGCAAGGACGGGGTCTCTCCCCCCTCCACTTT | CASSLQGRGLSPLHF
TRBJ1-4 | . | . | TRBV13 | TGTGCCAGCAGCGCTTCGGACAGTGCAACTAATGAAAAACTGTTTTTT | CASSASDSATNEKLFF
TRBJ2-1 | . | . | TRBV6-5 | TGTGCCAGCAGTTACGGGGTCAATGAGCAGTTCTTC | CASSYGVNEQFF
TRBJ1-5 | . | few | TRBV19 | TGTGCCAGTAGTAAGGACAGCTTTAGTGGCAATCAGCCCCAGCATTTT | CASSKDSFSGNQPQHF
TRBJ2-7 | TRBD1 | . | TRBV11-2 | TGTGCCAGCAGCCACCACAGGGGGCGTGTAATGGAGCAGTACTTC | CASSHHRGRVMEQYF
TRBJ2-3 | TRBD2 | . | TRBV19 | TGTGCCAGTAGTAGGGAGGGCTTCATGACAGATACGCAGTATTTT | CASSREGFMTDTQYF
TRBJ2-7 | . | . | TRBV7-9 | TGTGCCAGCAGCTCGTCGGCCTCCTACGAGCAGTACTTC | CASSSSASYEQYF
TRBJ1-1 | TRBD1 | . | TRBV11-2 | TGTGCCAGCAGTTCAGGGGGGTACACTGAAGCTTTCTTT | CASSSGGYTEAFF
TRBJ2-2 | . | . | TRBV6-5 | TGTGCCAGTTCCGTCGTGGGAGAGTACACCGGGGAGCTGTTTTTT | CASSVVGEYTGELFF
TRBJ2-7 | . | few | TRBV12-3/TRBV12-4 | TGTGCCAGCAGTTCCGGGACCTCTCATGAGCAGTACTTC | CASSSGTSHEQYF
TRBJ2-5 | . | . | TRBV5-1 | TGCGCCAGCAGCTCAATACGACTAGGTTCAGAGACCCAGTACTTC | CASSSIRLGSETQYF
TRBJ2-7 | TRBD1 | . | TRBV19 | TGTGCCAGTAGCACCGGGACAGGGGACTACGAGCAGTACTTC | CASSTGTGDYEQYF
TRBJ1-4 | . | . | TRBV28 | TGTGCCAGCAGTTTAACCGGGGAGGAAAAACTGTTTTTT | CASSLTGEEKLFF
TRBJ2-7 | . | . | TRBV5-5 | TGTGCCAGCAGCTATACTCAGGGGCCCTCCTACGAGCAGTACTTC | CASSYTQGPSYEQYF
TRBJ2-7 | TRBD2 | . | TRBV15 | TGTGCCACCAGCAGAGGGGGGACTAGCGGGAAAGACGAGCAGTACTTC | CATSRGGTSGKDEQYF
TRBJ2-1 | TRBD2 | . | TRBV9 | TGTGCCAGCAGCGTGACGGGAGGGTACAATGAGCAGTTCTTC | CASSVTGGYNEQFF
TRBJ2-7 | . | . | TRBV10-3 | TGTGCCATCAAGGCGGCTTCCTACGAGCAGTACTTC | CAIKAASYEQYF
TRBJ1-3 | . | . | TRBV5-1 | TGCGCCAGCAGCCTTGCCCCAGGGTCTCTCGGAAACACCATATATTTT | CASSLAPGSLGNTIYF
TRBJ2-3 | TRBD2 | . | TRBV4-1 | TGCGCCAGCAGCCAAGTGGCGCGGGAGATTACAGATACGCAGTATTTT | CASSQVAREITDTQYF
TRBJ1-1 | . | . | TRBV18 | TGTGCCAGCCGCCGCTTGCGACGGGCCGTCACTGAAGCTTTCTTT | CASRRLRRAVTEAFF
TRBJ2-7 | . | . | TRBV28 | TGTGCCAGCAGTGCCGGACTGAGATACGAGCAGTACTTC | CASSAGLRYEQYF
TRBJ1-4 | TRBD1 | . | TRBV4-3 | TGCGCCAGCAGCCAGGGGACAGGGGGCGCCCCTTCTAATGAAAAACTGTTTTTT | CASSQGTGGAPSNEKLFF
TRBJ2-7 | . | . | TRBV15 | TGTGCCACCAGCAGAGATCCACCCTCCGGCTGGGAGCAGTACTTC | CATSRDPPSGWEQYF
TRBJ2-7 | TRBD2 | . | TRBV18 | TGTGCCAGCTCACCAACTAGCGGGACCTACGAGCAGTACTTC | CASSPTSGTYEQYF
TRBJ1-2 | . | . | TRBV4-3 | TGCGCCAGCAGCAAAGAGAGCCCGGGGAATGGCTACACCTTC | CASSKESPGNGYTF
TRBJ2-1 | . | . | TRBV10-3 | TGTGCCACTGGAGCGTCCCGGGATTACAATGAGCAGTTCTTC | CATGASRDYNEQFF
TRBJ2-2 | . | . | TRBV7-3 | TGTGCCAGCAGCTCCGACTTCCCCCGGGGCACCGGGGAGCTGTTTTTT | CASSSDFPRGTGELFF
TRBJ1-3 | . | . | TRBV2 | TGTGCCAGCAGTGCCCGATACTCTGGAAACACCATATATTTT | CASSARYSGNTIYF
TRBJ1-5 | TRBD1 | . | TRBV28 | TGTGCCAGCAGTCCTGAGACAGGGGCTGGGCAGCCCCAGCATTTT | CASSPETGAGQPQHF
TRBJ2-2 | TRBD1 | . | TRBV27 | TGTGCCAGCACCCTAAACCGGGACAGCGCGAACACCGGGGAGCTGTTTTTT | CASTLNRDSANTGELFF